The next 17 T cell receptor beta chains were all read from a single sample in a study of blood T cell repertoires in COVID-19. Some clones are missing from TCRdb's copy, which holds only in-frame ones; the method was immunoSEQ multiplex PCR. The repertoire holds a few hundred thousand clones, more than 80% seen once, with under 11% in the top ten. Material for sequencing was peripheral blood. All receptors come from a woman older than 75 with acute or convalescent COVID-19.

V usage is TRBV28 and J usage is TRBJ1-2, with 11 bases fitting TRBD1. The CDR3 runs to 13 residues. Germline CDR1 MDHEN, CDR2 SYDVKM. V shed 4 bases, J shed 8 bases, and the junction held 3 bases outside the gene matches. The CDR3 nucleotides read TGTGCCAGCAGTTCGGGACAGGGGGGCGGCTACACCTTC. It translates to CASSSGQGGGYTF.

CDR3 in amino acids: CATSERPGQGYGYTF. The CDR3 DNA reads as TGTGCCACCAGTGAAAGACCGGGACAGGGATATGGCTACACCTTC. The V call is TRBV24-1, the J call TRBJ1-2, with 9 positions matching TRBD1. CDR1 and CDR2 (germline): KGHDR, SFDVKD. The CDR3 runs 15 residues. The junction had 7 bases not matched to a gene; V was cut back by 4 bases and J by 5 bases.

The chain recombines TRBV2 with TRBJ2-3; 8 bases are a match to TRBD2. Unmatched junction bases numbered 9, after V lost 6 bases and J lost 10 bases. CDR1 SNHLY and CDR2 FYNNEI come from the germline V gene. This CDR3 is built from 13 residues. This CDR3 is CASREGLEGSQYF. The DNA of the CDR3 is TGTGCCAGCAGGGAGGGACTAGAAGGATCGCAGTATTTT.

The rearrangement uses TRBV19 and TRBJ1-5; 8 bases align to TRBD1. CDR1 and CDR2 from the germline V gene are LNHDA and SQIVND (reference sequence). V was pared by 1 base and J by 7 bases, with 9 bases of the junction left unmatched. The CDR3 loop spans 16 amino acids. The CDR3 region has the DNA TGTGCCAGTAGTATAGCTTCCCGAGCAGGGGGCCAGCCCCAGCATTTT. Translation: CASSIASRAGGQPQHF.

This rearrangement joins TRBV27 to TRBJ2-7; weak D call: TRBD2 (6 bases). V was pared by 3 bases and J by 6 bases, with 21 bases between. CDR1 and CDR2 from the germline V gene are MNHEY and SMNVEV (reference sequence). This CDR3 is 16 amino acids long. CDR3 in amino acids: CASSFNSRDGGGEQYF. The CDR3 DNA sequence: TGTGCCAGCAGTTTCAATTCGAGAGACGGGGGAGGCGAGCAGTACTTC.

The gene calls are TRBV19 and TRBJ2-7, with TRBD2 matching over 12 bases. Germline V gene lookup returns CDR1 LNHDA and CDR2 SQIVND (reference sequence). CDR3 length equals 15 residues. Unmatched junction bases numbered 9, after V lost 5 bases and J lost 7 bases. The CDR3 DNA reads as TGTGCCAGTAGTCGGACTAGCGGGATCTCGCGGGAGCAGTACTTC. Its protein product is CASSRTSGISREQYF.

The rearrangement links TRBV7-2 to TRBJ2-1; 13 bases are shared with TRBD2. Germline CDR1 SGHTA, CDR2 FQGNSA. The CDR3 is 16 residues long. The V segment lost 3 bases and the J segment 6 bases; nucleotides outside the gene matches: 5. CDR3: CASSLRTSGSLNEQFF. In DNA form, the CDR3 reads TGTGCCAGCAGCTTGAGGACTAGCGGGAGCCTCAATGAGCAGTTCTTC.

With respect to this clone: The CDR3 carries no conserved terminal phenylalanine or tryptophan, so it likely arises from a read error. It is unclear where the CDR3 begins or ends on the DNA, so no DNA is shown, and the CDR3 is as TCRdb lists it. CDR3 protein: CASSPSPFDSLML. The V call is TRBV14, the J call TRBJ1-4; no DNA check was done on the table's D call, TRBD1. The CDR3 is 13 residues long, counting both termini. Germline V CDR1 and CDR2: SGHDN, FVKESK.

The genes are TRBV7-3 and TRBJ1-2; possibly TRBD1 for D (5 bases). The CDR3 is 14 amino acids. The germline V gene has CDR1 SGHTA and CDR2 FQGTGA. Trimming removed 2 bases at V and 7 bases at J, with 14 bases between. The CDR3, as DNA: TGTGCCAGCAGCTTATCTCCAGGGCGGTTTGGCTACACCTTC. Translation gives CASSLSPGRFGYTF.

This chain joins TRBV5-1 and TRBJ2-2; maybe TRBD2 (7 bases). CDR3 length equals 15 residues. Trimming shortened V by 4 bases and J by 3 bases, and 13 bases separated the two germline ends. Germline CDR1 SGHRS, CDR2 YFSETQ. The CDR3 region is CASSGGAFDTGELFF. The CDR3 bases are TGCGCCAGCAGCGGGGGGGCGTTCGACACCGGGGAGCTGTTTTTT.

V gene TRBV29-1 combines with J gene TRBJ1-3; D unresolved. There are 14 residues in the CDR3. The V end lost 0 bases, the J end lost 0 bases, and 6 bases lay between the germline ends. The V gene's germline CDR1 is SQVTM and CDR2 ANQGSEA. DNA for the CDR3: TGCAGCGTTGAAGACAGTACCTCTGGAAACACCATATATTTT. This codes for CSVEDSTSGNTIYF. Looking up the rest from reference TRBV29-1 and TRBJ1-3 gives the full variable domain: SAVISQKPSRDICQRGTSLTIQCQVDSQVTMMFWYRQQPGQSLTLIATANQGSEATYESGFVIDKFPISRPNLTFSTLTVSNMSPEDSSIYLCSVEDSTSGNTIYFGEGSWLTVV.

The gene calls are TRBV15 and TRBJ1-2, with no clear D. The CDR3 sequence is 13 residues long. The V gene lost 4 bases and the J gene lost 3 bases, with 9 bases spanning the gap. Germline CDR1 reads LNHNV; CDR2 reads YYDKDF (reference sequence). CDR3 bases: TGTGCCACCAGCAACCCAGATGACTATGGCTACACCTTC. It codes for CATSNPDDYGYTF.

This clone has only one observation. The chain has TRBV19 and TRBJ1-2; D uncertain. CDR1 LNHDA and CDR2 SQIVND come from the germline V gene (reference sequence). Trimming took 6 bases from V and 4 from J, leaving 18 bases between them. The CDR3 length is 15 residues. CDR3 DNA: TGTGCCAGTAGCGCGGCCTGGAGGGCCTCCTATGGCTACACCTTC. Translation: CASSAAWRASYGYTF.

The CDR3 bases are TGTGCCAGCAGCAGGGACGGGAGCTCCTATAATTCACCCCTCCACTTT. Translating it yields CASSRDGSSYNSPLHF. The chain links TRBV14 to TRBJ1-6; possible D gene TRBD1, 5 bases. V lost 5 bases and J 0 bases, leaving 11 bases between the germline ends. The CDR3 covers 16 residues. The germline V gene encodes CDR1 SGHDN and CDR2 FVKESK.

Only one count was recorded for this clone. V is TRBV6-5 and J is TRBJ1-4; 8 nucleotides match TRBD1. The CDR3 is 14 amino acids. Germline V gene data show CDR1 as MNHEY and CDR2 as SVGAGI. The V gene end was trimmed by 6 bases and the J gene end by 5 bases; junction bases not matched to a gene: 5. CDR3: CASRPGQANEKLFF. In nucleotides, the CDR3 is TGTGCCAGCAGGCCGGGACAGGCGAATGAAAAACTGTTTTTT.

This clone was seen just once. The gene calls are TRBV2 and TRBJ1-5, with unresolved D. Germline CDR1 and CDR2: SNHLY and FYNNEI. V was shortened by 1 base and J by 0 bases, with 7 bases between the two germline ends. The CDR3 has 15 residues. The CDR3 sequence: CASSEDSNSNQPQHF. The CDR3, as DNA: TGTGCCAGCAGTGAAGACAGCAATAGCAATCAGCCCCAGCATTTT.

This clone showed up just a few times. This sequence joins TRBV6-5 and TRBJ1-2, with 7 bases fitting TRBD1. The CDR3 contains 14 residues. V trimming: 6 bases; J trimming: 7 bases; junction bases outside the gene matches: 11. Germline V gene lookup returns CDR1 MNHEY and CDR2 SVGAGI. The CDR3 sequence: CASSADRDWSGYTF. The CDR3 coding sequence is TGTGCCAGCAGCGCCGACAGGGATTGGAGTGGCTACACCTTC.